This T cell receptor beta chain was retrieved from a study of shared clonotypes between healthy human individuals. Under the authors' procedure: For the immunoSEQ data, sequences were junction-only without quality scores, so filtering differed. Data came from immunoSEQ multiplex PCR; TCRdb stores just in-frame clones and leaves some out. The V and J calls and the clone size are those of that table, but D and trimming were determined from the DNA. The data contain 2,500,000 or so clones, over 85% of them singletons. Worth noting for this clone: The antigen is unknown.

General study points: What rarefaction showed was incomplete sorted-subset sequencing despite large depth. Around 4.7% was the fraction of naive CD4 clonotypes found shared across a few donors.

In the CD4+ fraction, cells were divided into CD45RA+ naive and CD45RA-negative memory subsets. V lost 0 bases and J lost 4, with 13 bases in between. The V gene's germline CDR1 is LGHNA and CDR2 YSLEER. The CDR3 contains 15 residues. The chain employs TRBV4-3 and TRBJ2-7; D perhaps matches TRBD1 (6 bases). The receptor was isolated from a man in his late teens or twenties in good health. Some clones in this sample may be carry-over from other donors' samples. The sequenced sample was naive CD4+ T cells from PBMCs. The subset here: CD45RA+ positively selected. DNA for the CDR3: TGCGCCAGCAGCCAAGATGGTAACAGGGCGTACGAGCAGTACTTC. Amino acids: CASSQDGNRAYEQYF.